This T cell receptor beta chain was retrieved from a study of T cell responses to AZD1222 COVID-19 vaccine. Study-wide results and caveats: Sampling that yielded the repertoires occurred only after the peak T cell response. Epitopes outside B.1.351 and B.1.1.7 mutated regions reportedly drew nearly half of spike TCRs. In a largely white British group with more females than males, clonal diversity was possibly underestimated.

Sequencing used immunoSEQ multiplex PCR; TCRdb keeps in-frame clones, though not all of them. Of about 17,000 clones listed, 80% to 85% are singletons. V dropped 4 bases and J dropped 4 bases, with 10 bases sitting between them. The CDR3 totals 13 residues. In the case of this clone: What it recognizes is unknown.

Pooled in the analysis were second doses at about 4 or about 12 weeks. This receptor was identified in an adult who received the AZD1222 COVID-19 vaccine. The sequenced sample was peripheral blood, obtained 28 days after the second AZD1222 dose. The chain combines TRBV12-3 or TRBV12-4 with TRBJ1-1; possibly TRBD1 for D (6 bases). The CDR3 reads CASSYQGSTEAFF. The CDR3 coding sequence is TGTGCCAGCAGTTACCAGGGGAGCACTGAAGCTTTCTTT.